This T cell receptor beta chain was obtained from a study of cytomegalovirus exposure and HLA in healthy donors. Study-wide results and caveats: Despite most TCR sequences being rare, some public TCRs occurred in many donors. Cytomegalovirus association was listed for roughly 160 TCR beta chains.

The table lists this clone with a count of one. Its antigen remains unknown. Germline values: CDR1 GTSNPN, CDR2 SVGIG (reference sequence). With 0 bases removed from V and 5 bases from J, the gap between germline ends came to 13 bases. This CDR3 spans 14 amino acids. The validation cohort, a group of around 130 subjects, included the donors and was separate from the roughly 670-subject first cohort. Profiled with immunoSEQ multiplex PCR; TCRdb holds only in-frame clones, not every one. The sample carries 200,000 to 250,000 clones, 85% to 95% recorded once. What was sequenced was PBMCs. The TCR sequence derives from a young woman in good health and CMV-seronegative. The chain joins TRBV30 to TRBJ2-5, with a possible D match to TRBD1 (6 bases). DNA for the CDR3: TGTGCCTGGAGTGTCGGGGACATGGGCGAGACCCAGTACTTC. Its protein product is CAWSVGDMGETQYF.